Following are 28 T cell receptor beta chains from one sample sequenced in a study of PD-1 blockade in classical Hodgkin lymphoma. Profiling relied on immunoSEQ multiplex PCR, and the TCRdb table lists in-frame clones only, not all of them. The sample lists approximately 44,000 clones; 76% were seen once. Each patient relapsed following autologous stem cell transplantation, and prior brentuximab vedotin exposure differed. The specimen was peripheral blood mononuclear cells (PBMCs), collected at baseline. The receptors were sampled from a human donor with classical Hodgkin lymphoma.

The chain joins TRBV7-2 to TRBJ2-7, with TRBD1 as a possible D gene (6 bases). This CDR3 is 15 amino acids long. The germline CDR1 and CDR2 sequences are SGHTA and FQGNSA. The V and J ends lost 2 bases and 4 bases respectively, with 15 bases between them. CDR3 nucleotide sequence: TGTGCCAGCAGCTTAAAAAGGACAGCTGATTACGAGCAGTACTTC. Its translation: CASSLKRTADYEQYF.

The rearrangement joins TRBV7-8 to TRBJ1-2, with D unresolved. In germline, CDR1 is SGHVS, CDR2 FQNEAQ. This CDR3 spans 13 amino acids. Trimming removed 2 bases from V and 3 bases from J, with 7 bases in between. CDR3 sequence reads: CASSLKRDYGYTF. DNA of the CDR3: TGTGCCAGCAGCTTAAAGAGGGACTATGGCTACACCTTC.

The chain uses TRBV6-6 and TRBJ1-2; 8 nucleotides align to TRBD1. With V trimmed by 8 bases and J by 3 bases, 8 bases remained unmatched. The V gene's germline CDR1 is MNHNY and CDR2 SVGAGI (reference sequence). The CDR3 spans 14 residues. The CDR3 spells CASCLTGADYGYTF. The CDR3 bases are TGTGCCAGCTGCCTGACAGGGGCCGACTATGGCTACACCTTC.

In nucleotides, the CDR3 is TGTGCCAGCAGCTTAGAAAGCTTTTTACAGGGAGCCAGGCAGCCCCAGCATTTT. Amino acid sequence: CASSLESFLQGARQPQHF. The chain links TRBV21-1 to TRBJ1-5; the D call in the table, TRBD1, was not verified against the DNA. TRBV21-1 is given as a pseudogene. The CDR3 covers 18 residues.

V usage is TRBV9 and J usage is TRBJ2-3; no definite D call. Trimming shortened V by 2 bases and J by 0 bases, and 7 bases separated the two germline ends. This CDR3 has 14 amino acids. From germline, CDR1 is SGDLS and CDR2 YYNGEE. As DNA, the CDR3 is TGTGCCAGCAGCGTCCGGCCGAGCACAGATACGCAGTATTTT. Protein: CASSVRPSTDTQYF.

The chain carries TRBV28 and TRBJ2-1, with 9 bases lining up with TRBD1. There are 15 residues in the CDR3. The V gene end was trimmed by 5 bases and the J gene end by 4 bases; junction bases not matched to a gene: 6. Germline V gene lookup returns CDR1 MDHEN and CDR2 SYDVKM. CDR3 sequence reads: CASSPLGQGYNEQFF. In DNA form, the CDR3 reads TGTGCCAGCAGTCCCCTCGGACAGGGGTACAATGAGCAGTTCTTC.

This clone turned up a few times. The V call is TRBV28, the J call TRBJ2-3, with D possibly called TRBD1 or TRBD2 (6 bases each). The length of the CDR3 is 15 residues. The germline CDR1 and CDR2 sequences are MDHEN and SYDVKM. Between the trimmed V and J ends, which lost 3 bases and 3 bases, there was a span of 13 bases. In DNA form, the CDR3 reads TGTGCCAGCAGTTTTGGGGGGCGGGTGACAGATACGCAGTATTTT. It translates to CASSFGGRVTDTQYF. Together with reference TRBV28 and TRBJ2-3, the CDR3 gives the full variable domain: DVKVTQSSRYLVKRTGEKVFLECVQDMDHENMFWYRQDPGLGLRLIYFSYDVKMKEKGDIPEGYSVSREKKERFSLILESASTNQTSMYLCASSFGGRVTDTQYFGPGTRLTVL.

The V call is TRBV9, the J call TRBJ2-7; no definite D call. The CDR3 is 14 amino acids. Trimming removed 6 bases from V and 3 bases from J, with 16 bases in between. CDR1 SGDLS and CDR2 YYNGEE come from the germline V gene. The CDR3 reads CASTSGSASYEQYF. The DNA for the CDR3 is TGTGCCAGCACCTCCGGGTCAGCGAGCTACGAGCAGTACTTC. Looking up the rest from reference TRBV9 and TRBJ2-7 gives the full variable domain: DSGVTQTPKHLITATGQRVTLRCSPRSGDLSVYWYQQSLDQGLQFLIQYYNGEERAKGNILERFSAQQFPDLHSELNLSSLELGDSALYFCASTSGSASYEQYFGPGTRLTVT.

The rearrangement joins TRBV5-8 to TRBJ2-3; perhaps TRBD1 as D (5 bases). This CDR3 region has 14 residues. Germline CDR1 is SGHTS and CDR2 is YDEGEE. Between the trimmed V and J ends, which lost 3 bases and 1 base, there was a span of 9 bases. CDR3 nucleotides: TGTGCCAGCAGCTCCAAACAGGGCACAGATACGCAGTATTTT. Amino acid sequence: CASSSKQGTDTQYF.

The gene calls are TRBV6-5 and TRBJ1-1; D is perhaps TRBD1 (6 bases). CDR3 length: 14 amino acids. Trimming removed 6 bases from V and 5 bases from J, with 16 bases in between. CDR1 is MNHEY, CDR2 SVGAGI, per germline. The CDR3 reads CASSQQGGRTEAFF. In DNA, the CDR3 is TGTGCCAGCAGCCAACAGGGCGGGCGGACTGAAGCTTTCTTT.

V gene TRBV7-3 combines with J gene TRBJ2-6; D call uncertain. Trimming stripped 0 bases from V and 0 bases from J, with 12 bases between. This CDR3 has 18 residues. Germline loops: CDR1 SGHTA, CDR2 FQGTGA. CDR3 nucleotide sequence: TGTGCCAGCAGCTTAACAGGGCGGACGAGCTCTGGGGCCAACGTCCTGACTTTC. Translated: CASSLTGRTSSGANVLTF. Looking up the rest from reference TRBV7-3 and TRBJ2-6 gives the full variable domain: GAGVSQTPSNKVTEKGKYVELRCDPISGHTALYWYRQSLGQGPEFLIYFQGTGAADDSGLPNDRFFAVRPEGSVSTLKIQRTERGDSAVYLCASSLTGRTSSGANVLTFGAGSRLTVL.

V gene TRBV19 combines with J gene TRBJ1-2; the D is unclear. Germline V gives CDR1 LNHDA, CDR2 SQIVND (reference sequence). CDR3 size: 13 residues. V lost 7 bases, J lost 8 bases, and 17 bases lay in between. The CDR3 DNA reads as TGTGCCAGTAAACGGACCGGGTCGGAGGGCTACACCTTC. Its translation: CASKRTGSEGYTF.

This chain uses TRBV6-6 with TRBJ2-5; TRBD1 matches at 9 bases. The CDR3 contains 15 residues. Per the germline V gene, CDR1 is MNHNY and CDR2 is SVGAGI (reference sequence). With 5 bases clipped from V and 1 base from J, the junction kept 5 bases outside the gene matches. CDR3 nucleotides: TGTGCCAGCAGTCCGGGACAGGGCCTCCAAGAGACCCAGTACTTC. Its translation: CASSPGQGLQETQYF.

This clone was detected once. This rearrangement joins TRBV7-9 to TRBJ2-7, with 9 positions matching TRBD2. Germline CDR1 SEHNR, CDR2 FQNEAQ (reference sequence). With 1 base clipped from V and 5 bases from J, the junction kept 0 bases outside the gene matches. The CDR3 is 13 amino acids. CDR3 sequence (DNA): TGTGCCAGCAGCTTAGGCGGGAGGGACGAGCAGTACTTC. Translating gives CASSLGGRDEQYF. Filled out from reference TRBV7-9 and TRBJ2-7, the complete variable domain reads DTGVSQNPRHKITKRGQNVTFRCDPISEHNRLYWYRQTLGQGPEFLTYFQNEAQLEKSRLLSDRFSAERPKGSFSTLEIQRTEQGDSAMYLCASSLGGRDEQYFGPGTRLTVT.

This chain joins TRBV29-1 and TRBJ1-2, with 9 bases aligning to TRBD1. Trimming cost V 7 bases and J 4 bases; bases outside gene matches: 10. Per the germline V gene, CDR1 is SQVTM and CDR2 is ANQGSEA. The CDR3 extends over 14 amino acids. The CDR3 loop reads CSATSGQGTYGYTF. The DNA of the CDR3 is TGCAGCGCCACGTCGGGACAGGGAACCTATGGCTACACCTTC.

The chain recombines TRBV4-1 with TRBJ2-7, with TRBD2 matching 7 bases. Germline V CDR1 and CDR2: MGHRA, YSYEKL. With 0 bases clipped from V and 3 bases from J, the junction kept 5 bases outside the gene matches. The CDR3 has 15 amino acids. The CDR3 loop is CASSQDMGGYYEQYF. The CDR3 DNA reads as TGCGCCAGCAGCCAAGATATGGGGGGGTACTACGAGCAGTACTTC.

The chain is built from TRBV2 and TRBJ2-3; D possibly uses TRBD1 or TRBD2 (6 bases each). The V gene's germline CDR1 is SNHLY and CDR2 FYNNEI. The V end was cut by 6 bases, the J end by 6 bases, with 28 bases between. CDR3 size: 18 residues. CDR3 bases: TGTGCCAGCAGCCCAATTTTATCGGACAGCTGGGGGGTGGATACGCAGTATTTT. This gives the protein CASSPILSDSWGVDTQYF. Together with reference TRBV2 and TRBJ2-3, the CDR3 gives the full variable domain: EPEVTQTPSHQVTQMGQEVILRCVPISNHLYFYWYRQILGQKVEFLVSFYNNEISEKSEIFDDQFSVERPDGSNFTLKIRSTKLEDSAMYFCASSPILSDSWGVDTQYFGPGTRLTVL.

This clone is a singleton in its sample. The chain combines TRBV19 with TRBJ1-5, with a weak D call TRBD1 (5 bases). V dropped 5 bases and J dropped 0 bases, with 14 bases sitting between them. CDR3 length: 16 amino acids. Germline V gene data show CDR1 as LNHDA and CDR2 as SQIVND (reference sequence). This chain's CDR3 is CASSLRGGDSNQPQHF. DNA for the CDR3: TGTGCCAGTAGTCTTCGGGGGGGGGATAGCAATCAGCCCCAGCATTTT.

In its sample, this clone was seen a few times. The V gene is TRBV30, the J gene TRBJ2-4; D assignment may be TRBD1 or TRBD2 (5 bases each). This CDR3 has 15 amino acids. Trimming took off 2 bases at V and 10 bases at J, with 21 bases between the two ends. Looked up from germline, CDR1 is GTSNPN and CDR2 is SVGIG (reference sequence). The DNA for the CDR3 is TGTGCCTGGAGTCCCCGAGGGGCCCAACGGCGGATTCAGTACTTC. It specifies CAWSPRGAQRRIQYF. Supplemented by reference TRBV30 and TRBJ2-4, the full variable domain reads SQTIHQWPATLVQPVGSPLSLECTVEGTSNPNLYWYRQAAGRGLQLLFYSVGIGQISSEVPQNLSASRPQDRQFILSSKKLLLSDSGFYLCAWSPRGAQRRIQYFGAGTRLSVL.

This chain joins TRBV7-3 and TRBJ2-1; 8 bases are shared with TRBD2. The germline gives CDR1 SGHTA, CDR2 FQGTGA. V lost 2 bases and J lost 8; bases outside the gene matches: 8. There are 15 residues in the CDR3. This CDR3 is CASSLRPSGWDEQFF. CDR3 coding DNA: TGTGCCAGCAGCTTACGGCCTAGCGGGTGGGATGAGCAGTTCTTC. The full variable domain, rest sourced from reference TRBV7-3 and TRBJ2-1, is GAGVSQTPSNKVTEKGKYVELRCDPISGHTALYWYRQSLGQGPEFLIYFQGTGAADDSGLPNDRFFAVRPEGSVSTLKIQRTERGDSAVYLCASSLRPSGWDEQFFGPGTRLTVL.

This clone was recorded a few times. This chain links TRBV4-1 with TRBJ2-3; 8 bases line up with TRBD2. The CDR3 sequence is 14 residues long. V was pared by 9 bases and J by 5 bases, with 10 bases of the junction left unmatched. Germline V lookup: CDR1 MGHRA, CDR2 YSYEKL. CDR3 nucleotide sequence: TGCGCCAGTGGTCAGCGGGAGAGTATAGATACGCAGTATTTT. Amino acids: CASGQRESIDTQYF.

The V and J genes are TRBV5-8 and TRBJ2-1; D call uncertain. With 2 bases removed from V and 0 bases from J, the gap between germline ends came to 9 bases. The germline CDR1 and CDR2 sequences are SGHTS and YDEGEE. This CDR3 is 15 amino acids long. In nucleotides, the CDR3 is TGTGCCAGCAGCTTAGCTCCCGGCTCCTACAATGAGCAGTTCTTC. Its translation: CASSLAPGSYNEQFF. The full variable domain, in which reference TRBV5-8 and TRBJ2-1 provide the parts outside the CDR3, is EAGVTQSPTHLIKTRGQQATLRCSPISGHTSVYWYQQALGLGLQFLLWYDEGEERNRGNFPPRFSGRQFPNYSSELNVNALELEDSALYLCASSLAPGSYNEQFFGPGTRLTVL.

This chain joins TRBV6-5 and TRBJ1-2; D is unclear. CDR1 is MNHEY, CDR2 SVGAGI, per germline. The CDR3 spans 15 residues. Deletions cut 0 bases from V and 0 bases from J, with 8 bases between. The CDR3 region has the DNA TGTGCCAGCAGTTACTCTCAGGTGGCTAACTATGGCTACACCTTC. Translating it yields CASSYSQVANYGYTF.

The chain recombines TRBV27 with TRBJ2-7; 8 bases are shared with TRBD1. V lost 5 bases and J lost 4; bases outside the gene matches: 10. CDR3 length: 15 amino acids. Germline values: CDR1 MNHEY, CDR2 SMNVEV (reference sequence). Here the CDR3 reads CASSIYGTGQYEQYF. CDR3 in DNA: TGTGCCAGCAGTATATACGGGACAGGTCAATACGAGCAGTACTTC.

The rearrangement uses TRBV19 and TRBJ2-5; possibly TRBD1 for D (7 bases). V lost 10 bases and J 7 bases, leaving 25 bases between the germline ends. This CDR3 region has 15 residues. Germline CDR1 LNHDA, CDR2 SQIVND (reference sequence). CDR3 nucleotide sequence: TGTGCCACCCGATCCGGGGACCGGCAGGGGGGGACCCAGTACTTC. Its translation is CATRSGDRQGGTQYF.

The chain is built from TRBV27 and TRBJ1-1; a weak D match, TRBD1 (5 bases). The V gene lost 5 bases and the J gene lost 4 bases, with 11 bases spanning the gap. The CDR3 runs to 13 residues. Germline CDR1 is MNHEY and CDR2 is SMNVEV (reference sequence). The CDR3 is CASSARGGTEAFF. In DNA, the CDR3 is TGTGCCAGCAGTGCGAGGGGCGGCACTGAAGCTTTCTTT.

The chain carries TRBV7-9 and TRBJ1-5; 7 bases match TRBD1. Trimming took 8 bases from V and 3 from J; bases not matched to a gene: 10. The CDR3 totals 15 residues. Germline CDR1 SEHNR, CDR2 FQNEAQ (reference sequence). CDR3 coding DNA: TGTGCCAGCTCCGGCGGGACAGCACACAATCAGCCCCAGCATTTT. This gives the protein CASSGGTAHNQPQHF.

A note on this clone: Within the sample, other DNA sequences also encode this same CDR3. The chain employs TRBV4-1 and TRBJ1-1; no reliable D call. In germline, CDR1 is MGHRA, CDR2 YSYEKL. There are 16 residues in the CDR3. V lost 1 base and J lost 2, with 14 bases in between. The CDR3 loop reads CASSQGGTAYNTEAFF. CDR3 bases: TGCGCCAGCAGCCAAGGGGGTACGGCGTATAACACTGAAGCTTTCTTT.